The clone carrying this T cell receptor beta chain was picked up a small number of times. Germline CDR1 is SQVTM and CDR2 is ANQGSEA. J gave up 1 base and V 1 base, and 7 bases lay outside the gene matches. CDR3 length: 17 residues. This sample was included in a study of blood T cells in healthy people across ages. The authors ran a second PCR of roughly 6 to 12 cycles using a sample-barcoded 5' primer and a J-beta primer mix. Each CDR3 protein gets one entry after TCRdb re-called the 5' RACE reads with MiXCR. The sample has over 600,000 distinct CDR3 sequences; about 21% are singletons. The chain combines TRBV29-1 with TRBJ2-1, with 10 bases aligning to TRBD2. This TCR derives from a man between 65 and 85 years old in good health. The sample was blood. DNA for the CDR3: TGCAGCGTTGAAGGGCAAGGTAGCGGGAGGTCCTACAATGAGCAGTTCTTC. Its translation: CSVEGQGSGRSYNEQFF.